Listed below are T cell receptor beta chains from one sample, sequenced in a study of T cells in Graves' hyperthyroidism and ophthalmopathy. TCRdb re-called the multiplex PCR reads with MiXCR, one entry per CDR3 protein. The sample shows about 400,000 distinct CDR3 sequences, around 16% of them seen only once. Sequencing input: blood. The receptors were sampled from a woman aged 18-29 years with Graves' hyperthyroidism. Each CDR3 is given with its conserved first and last residue. A D gene is named only where the DNA matches it firmly. Part of the rows lack a size; the others show once, few, many or a class for expanded clones.

clone_size j_call d_call v_call cdr3_aa cdr3_nt
many TRBJ1-3 . TRBV7-2 CASSLRVSGNTIYF TGTGCCAGCAGCTTGAGAGTCTCTGGAAACACCATATATTTT
many TRBJ1-1 . TRBV9 CASRRGMNTEAFF TGTGCCAGCAGGCGGGGGATGAACACTGAAGCTTTCTTT
many TRBJ2-7 . TRBV29-1 CSVETDYEQYF TGCAGCGTTGAGACAGACTACGAGCAGTACTTC
. TRBJ1-4 TRBD1 TRBV10-3 CAISEDRVFEKLFF TGTGCCATCAGTGAGGACAGGGTTTTCGAAAAACTGTTTTTT
many TRBJ2-4 . TRBV11-2 CASSSGTAKNIQYF TGTGCCAGCAGCTCGGGGACAGCCAAAAACATTCAGTACTTC
. TRBJ2-3 . TRBV28 CASRTGTPPDTQYF TGTGCCAGCAGAACCGGGACTCCCCCCGATACGCAGTATTTT
many TRBJ2-5 TRBD1 TRBV24-1 CATSDTDRGRETQYF TGTGCCACCAGTGATACGGACAGGGGGCGAGAGACCCAGTACTTC
few TRBJ2-1 TRBD2 TRBV7-9 CASRGAGVSYNEQFF TGTGCCAGCAGGGGAGCGGGAGTCTCCTACAATGAGCAGTTCTTC
. TRBJ2-5 . TRBV24-1 CATSDRDGFQETQYF TGTGCCACCAGTGATCGGGACGGGTTCCAAGAGACCCAGTACTTC
. TRBJ2-7 TRBD1 TRBV25-1 CASRPFGQGGRYEQYF TGTGCCAGCCGGCCCTTTGGACAGGGAGGACGCTACGAGCAGTACTTC
many TRBJ2-7 . TRBV13 CASSPGSRTYEQYF TGTGCCAGCTCCCCCGGGAGCCGAACCTACGAGCAGTACTTC
. TRBJ1-5 . TRBV20-1 CSARGGFNQPQHF TGCAGTGCTAGAGGGGGTTTCAATCAGCCCCAGCATTTT
. TRBJ1-5 TRBD1 TRBV7-3 CASSLTLDRDQPQHF TGTGCCAGCAGCTTAACCTTGGACAGGGATCAGCCCCAGCATTTT
. TRBJ2-7 . TRBV18 CASSPAVTNTYEQYF TGTGCCAGCTCACCAGCGGTTACTAATACCTACGAGCAGTACTTC
. TRBJ2-3 TRBD2 TRBV20-1 CSASGYTSGRRPDTQYF TGCAGTGCTAGTGGTTATACTAGCGGGAGGAGACCAGATACGCAGTATTTT
. TRBJ2-1 TRBD2 TRBV12-3/TRBV12-4 CASSFSGRAWGEQFF TGTGCCAGCAGCTTTAGCGGGAGGGCCTGGGGTGAGCAGTTCTTC
many TRBJ1-1 . TRBV19 CASSIRGNTEAFF TGTGCCAGTAGTATAAGGGGCAACACTGAAGCTTTCTTT
many TRBJ1-2 . TRBV2 CASSESYTDYGYTF TGTGCCAGCAGTGAGTCCTACACAGACTATGGCTACACCTTC
many TRBJ2-7 TRBD1 TRBV20-1 CSAQTPDGTGYEQYF TGCAGTGCCCAGACCCCCGACGGGACAGGGTACGAGCAGTACTTC
many TRBJ2-7 . TRBV6-1 CASRTGVPFSEQYF TGTGCCAGCAGGACGGGGGTTCCCTTCTCCGAGCAGTACTTC
. TRBJ1-2 TRBD1 TRBV7-9 CASGTWDRALLGGYTF TGTGCCAGCGGCACATGGGACAGGGCGCTCCTCGGTGGCTACACCTTC
many TRBJ1-2 . TRBV9 CASSPQDSSYGYTF TGTGCCAGCAGCCCTCAGGACAGCTCCTATGGCTACACCTTC
many TRBJ1-2 . TRBV5-1 CASSLAGVEGYTF TGCGCCAGCAGCTTGGCAGGGGTTGAGGGCTACACCTTC
many TRBJ2-5 TRBD2 TRBV7-6 CASSSVVPGGATETQYF TGTGCCAGCAGCTCGGTTGTTCCCGGGGGGGCCACAGAGACCCAGTACTTC
many TRBJ2-2 TRBD1 TRBV28 CASSLPFDRDTGELFF TGTGCCAGCAGTTTACCCTTCGACAGGGACACCGGGGAGCTGTTTTTT
many TRBJ2-3 . TRBV11-2 CASSFKPLAISDTQYF TGTGCCAGCAGCTTCAAACCCCTAGCTATTTCAGATACGCAGTATTTT
many TRBJ1-2 . TRBV3-1 CASSQASGQYYGYTF TGTGCCAGCAGCCAAGCTTCCGGACAATACTATGGCTACACCTTC
many TRBJ1-1 . TRBV27 CASSKLGQSNTEAFF TGTGCCAGCAGCAAATTGGGACAATCGAACACTGAAGCTTTCTTT
many TRBJ2-1 . TRBV18 CASSPGYEQFF TGTGCCAGCTCACCTGGGTATGAGCAGTTCTTC
few TRBJ1-1 TRBD1 TRBV6-1 CASSSEGQGAYYMNTEAFF TGTGCCAGCAGTTCTGAGGGACAGGGGGCCTATTACATGAACACTGAAGCTTTCTTT
many TRBJ2-7 TRBD2 TRBV20-1 CSASVGGIKYEQYF TGCAGTGCTTCTGTCGGGGGGATCAAGTACGAGCAGTACTTC
few TRBJ2-3 . TRBV6-2/TRBV6-3 CATGPVTDTQYF TGTGCCACGGGGCCCGTCACAGATACGCAGTATTTT
. TRBJ1-3 . TRBV28 CAPGVSGNTIYF TGTGCCCCGGGAGTATCTGGAAACACCATATATTTT
few TRBJ2-2 . TRBV10-3 CAISMGLTTNTGELFF TGTGCCATCAGCATGGGACTGACGACGAACACCGGGGAGCTGTTTTTT
many TRBJ2-1 . TRBV20-1 CSANLVFHREQFF TGCAGTGCCAACCTGGTCTTTCATCGTGAGCAGTTCTTC
. TRBJ1-2 TRBD1 TRBV18 CASSPINRGKYHGYTF TGTGCCAGCTCACCGATAAACAGGGGAAAGTACCATGGCTACACCTTC
many TRBJ2-2 . TRBV11-2 CASSLRVGPGELFF TGTGCCAGCAGCTTGAGGGTCGGACCCGGGGAGCTGTTTTTT
. TRBJ2-5 . TRBV5-6 CASSLGGPEYF TGTGCCAGCAGCTTGGGGGGGCCAGAGTACTTC
. TRBJ2-3 TRBD2 TRBV19 CASSHRGGTQYF TGTGCCAGTAGTCATCGGGGGGGCACGCAGTATTTT
few TRBJ2-3 TRBD2 TRBV5-6 CASSPGGEGTDTQYF TGTGCCAGCAGCCCTGGGGGGGAAGGCACAGATACGCAGTATTTT
few TRBJ1-6 . TRBV7-9 CASSLVQGGYNSPLHF TGTGCCAGCAGCTTAGTACAGGGCGGCTATAATTCACCCCTCCACTTT
. TRBJ1-1 . TRBV20-1 CSGSRDPSEAFF TGCAGTGGCTCACGGGACCCCTCTGAAGCTTTCTTT
few TRBJ2-1 TRBD1 TRBV29-1 CSVHTGGSYNEQFF TGCAGCGTACATACAGGGGGCTCCTACAATGAGCAGTTCTTC
few TRBJ2-2 . TRBV20-1 CSASLYGNTGELFF TGCAGTGCTAGCCTATATGGGAACACCGGGGAGCTGTTTTTT
many TRBJ2-1 . TRBV11-2 CASSLYGRSNEQFF TGTGCCAGCAGCTTATACGGGAGATCCAATGAGCAGTTCTTC
few TRBJ1-1 TRBD1 TRBV7-9 CASSSKGANTEAFF TGTGCCAGCAGCTCCAAGGGGGCGAACACTGAAGCTTTCTTT
many TRBJ2-5 . TRBV12-3/TRBV12-4 CASSSSETQYF TGTGCCAGCAGTTCGTCGGAGACCCAGTACTTC
. TRBJ2-3 TRBD2 TRBV7-2 CASSRYSGATTADTQYF TGTGCCAGCAGCCGTTATAGCGGGGCTACTACGGCAGATACGCAGTATTTT
many TRBJ1-5 . TRBV18 CASSQEKGPQHF TGTGCCAGCTCACAGGAAAAGGGGCCCCAGCATTTT
many TRBJ1-2 . TRBV18 CASSTDRFSGYTF TGTGCCAGCTCAACCGACAGGTTCTCGGGCTACACCTTC
many TRBJ2-1 TRBD2 TRBV6-2/TRBV6-3 CASRNGAFSGRGFNEQFF TGTGCCAGCAGAAACGGGGCCTTTAGCGGGAGGGGATTCAATGAGCAGTTCTTC
. TRBJ1-4 . TRBV4-1 CASSQLYGRTVNEKLFF TGCGCCAGCAGCCAACTCTACGGAAGGACAGTTAATGAAAAACTGTTTTTT
many TRBJ2-3 . TRBV18 CASSPLLDSDTQYF TGTGCCAGCTCACCTCTGCTAGACTCAGATACGCAGTATTTT
. TRBJ2-7 . TRBV20-1 CSATPLADSYEQYF TGCAGTGCGACCCCGCTAGCCGACTCCTACGAGCAGTACTTC